Each of the 15 T cell receptor beta chains below was sequenced from the same sample in a study of blood T cell repertoires in COVID-19. Generated by immunoSEQ multiplex PCR, the TCRdb table keeps only in-frame clones and is missing some. The sample has about 410,000 clones, around 86% seen once. Material for sequencing was peripheral blood. These receptor sequences come from a woman aged 25 to 39 with active or convalescent COVID-19.

This clone was seen a few times. This rearrangement joins TRBV6-5 to TRBJ1-5; D unclear. Germline CDR1 reads MNHEY; CDR2 reads SVGAGI. This CDR3 contains 13 residues. Trimming removed 8 bases at V and 1 base at J, with 9 bases between. The DNA for the CDR3 is TGTGCCAGCCAATCTATGAGCAATCAGCCCCAGCATTTT. It specifies CASQSMSNQPQHF.

The chain couples TRBV29-1 to TRBJ1-3; TRBD1 might be the D (6 bases). The CDR3 runs to 13 residues. From germline, CDR1 is SQVTM and CDR2 ANQGSEA. Trimming left V 3 bases short and J 4 bases short, with 10 bases between. The CDR3 coding sequence is TGCAGCGTTGATTCCGGACAGGGAAACACCATATATTTT. Translating gives CSVDSGQGNTIYF.

This sequence joins TRBV30 and TRBJ2-1; D possibly corresponds to TRBD2 (5 bases). The CDR3 runs 15 residues. Germline V gene data show CDR1 as GTSNPN and CDR2 as SVGIG (reference sequence). The V end was cut by 4 bases, the J end by 6 bases, with 19 bases between. The DNA of the CDR3 is TGTGCCTGGATCGTTCCCGGGGAGTTCCGCAATGAGCAGTTCTTC. Its protein product is CAWIVPGEFRNEQFF. Full variable domain (rest looked up from reference TRBV30 and TRBJ2-1): SQTIHQWPATLVQPVGSPLSLECTVEGTSNPNLYWYRQAAGRGLQLLFYSVGIGQISSEVPQNLSASRPQDRQFILSSKKLLLSDSGFYLCAWIVPGEFRNEQFFGPGTRLTVL.

The rearrangement joins TRBV27 to TRBJ1-3; D gene uncertain. Germline V gene data show CDR1 as MNHEY and CDR2 as SMNVEV (reference sequence). The ends were cut back, 9 bases at V and 15 bases at J, with 18 bases in the middle. CDR3 length equals 11 residues. CDR3 amino acids: CARRRLAGSYF. The DNA for the CDR3 is TGTGCCAGGCGGAGGTTGGCTGGTTCATATTTT.

The V gene is TRBV5-8, the J gene TRBJ1-5; 7 bases match TRBD1. V was clipped by 4 bases and J by 4 bases; unmatched bases: 8. Per germline, CDR1 SGHTS and CDR2 YDEGEE. The CDR3 has 15 residues. The CDR3 loop reads CASSIGDRENQPQHF. In DNA, the CDR3 is TGTGCCAGCAGCATCGGAGACAGGGAGAATCAGCCCCAGCATTTT.

The chain couples TRBV6-1 to TRBJ2-1, with D possibly TRBD2 on 6 matching bases. Germline V gene lookup returns CDR1 MNHNS and CDR2 SASEGT. CDR3 length: 14 amino acids. Between the trimmed V and J ends, which lost 1 base and 7 bases, there was a span of 11 bases. This CDR3 is CASSEDRDSNEQFF. As DNA, the CDR3 is TGTGCCAGCAGTGAAGACCGGGACTCGAATGAGCAGTTCTTC.

This clone was recorded once. This chain links TRBV23-1 with TRBJ1-1; D is perhaps TRBD1 (6 bases). TRBV23-1 has ORF status, its function being uncertain. V lost 0 bases, J lost 7 bases, and 18 bases lay in between. The CDR3 is 16 amino acids. CDR3 residues: CASSQSGAEPEIEAFF. The CDR3 DNA reads TGCGCCAGCAGTCAATCGGGGGCGGAACCTGAAATTGAAGCTTTCTTT.

The chain carries TRBV6-5 and TRBJ1-3, with a tentative D call TRBD1 (6 bases). The germline V gene encodes CDR1 MNHEY and CDR2 SVGAGI. The CDR3 extends over 14 amino acids. V lost 2 bases, J lost 4 bases, and 9 bases lay in between. CDR3 protein: CASSYDRRGNTIYF. In DNA, the CDR3 is TGTGCCAGCAGTTACGACAGGAGGGGAAACACCATATATTTT.

In its sample, this clone was seen a few times. CDR3 nucleotide sequence: TGTGCCAGCAGCCCCCGGGACAGGGCCTCCTACGAGCAGTACTTC. Translated, it gives CASSPRDRASYEQYF. The chain uses TRBV9 and TRBJ2-7; 9 bases are a match to TRBD1. The ends lost 4 bases at V and 0 bases at J; junction bases unmatched: 5. The CDR3 is 15 amino acids. Germline CDR1 and CDR2: SGDLS and YYNGEE.

Note on this clone: This sample also contains other DNA sequences that code for the same CDR3. V usage is TRBV7-2 and J usage is TRBJ1-1; D is unclear. The germline CDR1 and CDR2 sequences are SGHTA and FQGNSA. The CDR3 has 14 residues. V was pared by 2 bases and J by 1 base, with 8 bases between. The CDR3: CASSLRQGNTEAFF. The CDR3 DNA is TGTGCCAGCAGCTTACGACAAGGGAACACTGAAGCTTTCTTT. Full variable domain (missing parts from reference TRBV7-2 and TRBJ1-1): GAGVSQSPSNKVTEKGKDVELRCDPISGHTALYWYRQSLGQGLEFLIYFQGNSAPDKSGLPSDRFSAERTGGSVSTLTIQRTQQEDSAVYLCASSLRQGNTEAFFGQGTRLTVV.

This clone was observed a few times. This rearrangement joins TRBV19 to TRBJ2-1; 10 bases match TRBD1. The trim removed 3 bases at V and 7 bases at J, leaving 9 bases unmatched. Per the germline V gene, CDR1 is LNHDA and CDR2 is SQIVND (reference sequence). The CDR3 is made up of 16 amino acids. CDR3 region: CASSMREGQGRNEQFF. The CDR3 region has the DNA TGTGCCAGTAGTATGCGAGAGGGACAGGGGCGTAATGAGCAGTTCTTC.

The genes are TRBV5-6 and TRBJ2-7, with a weak D call TRBD1 (5 bases). Germline assignment: CDR1 SGHDT and CDR2 YYEEEE. There are 14 residues in the CDR3. The V gene lost 2 bases and the J gene lost 2 bases, with 11 bases spanning the gap. The CDR3 DNA sequence: TGTGCCAGCAGCTTAGGGTCGGACACCTACGAGCAGTACTTC. Translated: CASSLGSDTYEQYF.

CDR3 coding DNA: TGTGCCAGCAGCCCTGTTTCTGGAAACACCATATATTTT. Its protein product is CASSPVSGNTIYF. The chain links TRBV7-9 to TRBJ1-3; D remains ambiguous. There are 13 residues in the CDR3. With 5 bases removed from V and 1 base from J, the gap between germline ends came to 6 bases. Germline-derived CDR1 and CDR2 are SEHNR and FQNEAQ (reference sequence).

J is TRBJ2-7 and V is TRBV15; the match to TRBD1 covers 7 bases. The junction had 13 bases not matched to a gene; V was cut back by 5 bases and J by 0 bases. The CDR3 length is 17 residues. Germline V gives CDR1 LNHNV, CDR2 YYDKDF (reference sequence). In DNA form, the CDR3 reads TGTGCCACCAGCTCAGATGAGGTGGGACAGTCCTCCTACGAGCAGTACTTC. Its protein product is CATSSDEVGQSSYEQYF.

The chain employs TRBV4-1 and TRBJ2-1; 8 bases map to TRBD2. This CDR3 is built from 17 residues. The V gene's germline CDR1 is MGHRA and CDR2 YSYEKL. V trimming: 2 bases; J trimming: 8 bases; junction bases outside the gene matches: 14. CDR3 protein: CASSQSPGGPSEDEQFF. The CDR3 DNA follows: TGCGCCAGCAGCCAATCCCCGGGAGGGCCGTCGGAGGATGAGCAGTTCTTC.